This T cell receptor (beta chain) was sequenced in a study of cytomegalovirus exposure and HLA in healthy donors. Researchers ran the PCR with 60 Vbeta and 13 Jbeta primers. Method: immunoSEQ multiplex PCR; TCRdb's copy keeps in-frame clones and lacks some. The sample consists of some 190,000 clones, 75% to 90% of them appearing once. V gave up 7 bases and J gave up 4 bases, with 7 bases separating them. The length of the CDR3 is 11 residues. Germline-derived CDR1 and CDR2 are MNHNY and SVGAGI (reference sequence). This TCR was sampled from a woman aged 25 to 39 in good health and CMV-seronegative. Sequencing used PBMCs. This chain joins TRBV6-6 and TRBJ2-5; D is unresolved. The CDR3 DNA follows: TGTGCCAGCACAAAATCAGAGACCCAGTACTTC. It yields the protein CASTKSETQYF.